This record looks at one T cell receptor beta chain sequence and its context. What antigen it recognizes has not been identified. Base qualities are not recorded, but no much larger clone differs from it by a single base. The entry originates in a study of control samples from healthy donors and cancer patients (dated by TCRdb to between 2020 and 2021). The method behind the library was the immunoSEQ multiplex PCR assay. What TCRdb holds here is the immuneACCESS table cut down to in-frame rearrangements. Part of the clones is not present; checked against another copy, under half of the missing clones reflect an unresolved V gene, and the others are unexplained. The sample records a few hundred thousand clones, more than 80% of which are singletons. The leading ten clones occupy 5.5% to 8% of the sample. V and J are truncated by 3 bases and 2 bases respectively, leaving an intervening sequence of 12 bases. The CDR3 goes from the cysteine to the phenylalanine over 14 residues. Of all the DNA, just the CDR3 is kept, 42 bases in frame from base 1. CDR1 and CDR2 (SGHKS, YYEKEE) derive from the germline V gene (reference sequence).

The chain links TRBV5-5 with TRBJ2-7; possibly the D gene is TRBD1, per 5 matching bases. The TCR sequence derives from a man aged 35-49 years with head and neck cancer. The specimen was PBMCs. The DNA sequence reads TGTGCCAGCAGCTCCCGACAGATAGCCTACGAGCAGTACTTC. It translates as CASSSRQIAYEQYF.